This T cell receptor (beta chain) was recorded in a study of shared clonotypes between healthy human individuals. About the study: Researchers drew samples from two women and three men aged 18 to 49. Study-level points and caveats: In four donors, about 5% of naive CD4 clonotypes appeared in common.

An even split of each subset's genomic DNA across several immunoSEQ plates was performed. Sequencing was performed with immunoSEQ multiplex PCR; in TCRdb, only in-frame clones are kept and a portion is missing. The sample contains over a million clones, 75% to 85% of which appear only once. For this clone: The antigen remains unidentified.

The CDR3 is 14 amino acids. V lost 0 bases and J lost 0, with 4 bases in between. Germline loops: CDR1 SGHNT, CDR2 YYREEE (reference sequence). The clonotype originates from a man younger than 35 in good health. Some clones in this sample may be carry-over from other donors' samples. Input material: memory CD4+ T cells from PBMCs. Stated subset: CD45RA-negative fraction. This chain joins TRBV5-4 and TRBJ1-3; D ambiguous. DNA for the CDR3: TGTGCCAGCAGCTTGGGGCCCTCTGGAAACACCATATATTTT. This translates into CASSLGPSGNTIYF.